The TCR beta chain under discussion was sequenced for a study of blood T cell repertoires in COVID-19. Authors' processing steps: Amplifying reference gene primers gave estimates of nucleated cell counts. Measured with immunoSEQ multiplex PCR; TCRdb has only the in-frame clones, and not every one. D and trimming come from the DNA, and the V and J calls and clone size come from that table. This table holds about 200,000 clones, approximately 90% found once. The CDR3 runs 15 residues. The germline gives CDR1 SGHNT, CDR2 YYREEE (reference sequence). The junction had 8 bases not matched to a gene; V was cut back by 4 bases and J by 2 bases.

This chain links TRBV5-4 with TRBJ1-2; 7 bases agree with TRBD1. The material sequenced was peripheral blood. The sequence derives from a middle-aged man with active or convalescent COVID-19. The CDR3 reads CASSQTGAKNYGYTF. In DNA form, the CDR3 reads TGTGCCAGCAGCCAAACAGGGGCCAAAAACTATGGCTACACCTTC.